The rows below give T cell receptor beta chains drawn from one sample of a study of blood T cell repertoires in COVID-19. Assay used: immunoSEQ multiplex PCR; TCRdb lists only in-frame clones, some missing. This table holds roughly 42,000 clones, 87% found once. Sequenced material: peripheral blood. These receptors were obtained from a man aged 55 to 70 with acute or convalescent COVID-19. CDR3s include the opening cysteine and the closing phenylalanine or tryptophan. Each record gives: J gene, V gene, CDR3 protein.

j_call: TRBJ2-7; v_call: TRBV30; cdr3_aa: CAWSEGGRFPYEQYF
j_call: TRBJ1-4; v_call: TRBV9; cdr3_aa: CASSVTRTNEKLFF
j_call: TRBJ2-1; v_call: TRBV27; cdr3_aa: CASSGTSGGASIRNEQFF
j_call: TRBJ1-2; v_call: TRBV20-1; cdr3_aa: CSASKRVDYGYTF
j_call: TRBJ1-2; v_call: TRBV5-4; cdr3_aa: CASSSGGGAGGYTF
j_call: TRBJ1-5; v_call: TRBV5-6; cdr3_aa: CASSSGGGPQHF
j_call: TRBJ2-2; v_call: TRBV30; cdr3_aa: CAWGGLAGGMNTGELFF
j_call: TRBJ2-1; v_call: TRBV5-6; cdr3_aa: CASTFYPDNEQFF
j_call: TRBJ1-5; v_call: TRBV18; cdr3_aa: CASSPDPGQGLNYQPQHF
j_call: TRBJ2-3; v_call: TRBV24-1; cdr3_aa: CATSGTAGATTDTQYF
j_call: TRBJ2-7; v_call: TRBV5-4; cdr3_aa: CASSPPDRSYEQYF
j_call: TRBJ2-1; v_call: TRBV7-9; cdr3_aa: CASSLAGTSGSYNEQFF
j_call: TRBJ1-2; v_call: TRBV6-5; cdr3_aa: CASSRYGSTYGYTF
j_call: TRBJ1-3; v_call: TRBV2; cdr3_aa: CASSPIGQTGNTIYF
j_call: TRBJ1-5; v_call: TRBV24-1; cdr3_aa: CATSDSGTGGDWGFNQPQHF
j_call: TRBJ1-3; v_call: TRBV7-8; cdr3_aa: CASSLRGKASGNTIYF
j_call: TRBJ1-1; v_call: TRBV11-2; cdr3_aa: CASSPRGGGTEAFF
j_call: TRBJ1-6; v_call: TRBV2; cdr3_aa: CASSELGLASPLHF
j_call: TRBJ2-2; v_call: TRBV6-5; cdr3_aa: CASSLGLAGTGELFF
j_call: TRBJ1-1; v_call: TRBV6-5; cdr3_aa: CASRSGQGVNTEAFF
j_call: TRBJ1-3; v_call: TRBV19; cdr3_aa: CASKTRQGPGNTIYF
j_call: TRBJ1-4; v_call: TRBV5-1; cdr3_aa: CASSLGQLNEKLFF
j_call: TRBJ1-6; v_call: TRBV25-1; cdr3_aa: CASSESTYNSPLHF
j_call: TRBJ1-2; v_call: TRBV13; cdr3_aa: CASSLYRDRGFGYTF